This record looks at one T cell receptor beta chain sequence and its context. The data derive from a study of blood T cell repertoires in COVID-19. Cohorts were determined from participant-reported clinical history. Source study methods: The authors estimated nucleated cell counts from reference gene primer amplification. The repertoire was sequenced with immunoSEQ multiplex PCR; TCRdb's copy has only in-frame clones and lacks some. V and J calls plus clone size are reproduced from that table; the DNA served to infer D and trimming. The table has fewer than 150,000 clones, about 80% seen once. The specimen was PBMCs or T cells enriched from blood (not recorded which). The sequence was collected from a woman aged 18-29 years who had been exposed to COVID-19.

The CDR3 sequence is CASRIQGTSREQYF. CDR3 nucleotide sequence: TGCGCCAGCAGGATTCAAGGGACTTCACGGGAGCAGTACTTC. The J gene is TRBJ2-7, the V gene TRBV10-2; perhaps TRBD2 as D (6 bases). V was trimmed by 6 bases and J by 7 bases, leaving 19 bases between them. CDR1 WSHSY and CDR2 SAAADI come from the germline V gene. CDR3 size: 14 residues.